This TCR beta chain was recorded in a study of blood T cell repertoires in COVID-19. Per the original data handling: Estimates of nucleated cell counts were drawn from the amplification of reference gene primers. Assay used: immunoSEQ multiplex PCR; TCRdb lists only in-frame clones, some missing. The V and J calls and clone size were taken over from that table, and D and trimming were inferred from the DNA. Of about 220,000 clones in the sample, about 79% were seen once. Recruitment covered about 25 US areas and drew participants whose ages spanned roughly 18 to 100 years. The study assigned cohorts using participant-reported clinical history. Recovery among Cohort 3 donors was established by two negative PCRs, clearance, or symptom resolution. The sample comprised PBMCs or T cells enriched from blood (not recorded which). The TCR sequence derives from a woman aged 60 to 75 who had recovered from COVID-19.

This CDR3 reads CASSLVPGGHTEAFF. DNA of the CDR3: TGTGCCAGCAGCTTGGTCCCAGGGGGCCACACTGAAGCTTTCTTT. The genes are TRBV5-4 and TRBJ1-1; 8 positions match TRBD1. In germline, CDR1 is SGHNT, CDR2 YYREEE (reference sequence). Losses at the gene ends were 0 bases for V and 3 bases for J; bases not matched to a gene: 4. This CDR3 contains 15 residues.